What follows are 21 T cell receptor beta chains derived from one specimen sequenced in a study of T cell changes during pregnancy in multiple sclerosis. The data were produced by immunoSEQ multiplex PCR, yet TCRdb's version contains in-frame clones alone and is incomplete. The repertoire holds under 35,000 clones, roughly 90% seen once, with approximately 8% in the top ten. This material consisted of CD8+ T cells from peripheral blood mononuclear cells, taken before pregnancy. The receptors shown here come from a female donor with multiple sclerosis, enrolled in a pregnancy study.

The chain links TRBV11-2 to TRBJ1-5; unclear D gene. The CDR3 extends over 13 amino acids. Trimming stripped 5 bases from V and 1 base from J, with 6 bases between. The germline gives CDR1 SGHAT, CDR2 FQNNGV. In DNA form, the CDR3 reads TGTGCCAGCAGCCAGACAAGCAATCAGCCCCAGCATTTT. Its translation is CASSQTSNQPQHF.

CDR3 sequence: CASSAEIGVNSPLHF. The CDR3 nucleotides read TGTGCCAGTAGTGCGGAGATTGGTGTTAATTCACCCCTCCACTTT. The V gene is TRBV19, the J gene TRBJ1-6, with D hard to call. Between the trimmed V and J ends, which lost 5 bases and 6 bases, there was a span of 14 bases. The CDR3 totals 15 residues. Germline-derived CDR1 and CDR2 are LNHDA and SQIVND (reference sequence).

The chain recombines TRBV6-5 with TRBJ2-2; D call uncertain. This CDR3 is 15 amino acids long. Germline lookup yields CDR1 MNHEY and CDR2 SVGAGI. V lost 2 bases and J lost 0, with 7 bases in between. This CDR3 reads CASSYDSANTGELFF. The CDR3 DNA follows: TGTGCCAGCAGTTACGACTCCGCGAACACCGGGGAGCTGTTTTTT.

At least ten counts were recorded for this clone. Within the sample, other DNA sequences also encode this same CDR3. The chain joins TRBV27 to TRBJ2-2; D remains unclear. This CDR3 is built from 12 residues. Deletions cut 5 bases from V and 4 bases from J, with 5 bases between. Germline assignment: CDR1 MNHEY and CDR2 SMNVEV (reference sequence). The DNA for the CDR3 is TGTGCCAGCAGTCCACTCACCGGGGAGCTGTTTTTT. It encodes CASSPLTGELFF.

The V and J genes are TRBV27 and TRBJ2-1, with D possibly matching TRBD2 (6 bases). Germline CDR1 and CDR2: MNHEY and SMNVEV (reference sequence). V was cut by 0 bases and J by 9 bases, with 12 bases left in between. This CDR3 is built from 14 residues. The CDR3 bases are TGTGCCAGCAGTTTATCGGGGGGTAGGGTTGAGCAGTTCTTC. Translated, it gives CASSLSGGRVEQFF.

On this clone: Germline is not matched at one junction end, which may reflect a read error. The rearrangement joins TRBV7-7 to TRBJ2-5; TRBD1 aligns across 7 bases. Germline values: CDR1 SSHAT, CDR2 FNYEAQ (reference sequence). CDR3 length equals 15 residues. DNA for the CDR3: TGTGCTAGCAGCGTTTACGGGACAGATCAAGAGACCCAGTACTTC. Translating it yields CASSVYGTDQETQYF.

The CDR3 region has the DNA TGTGCCAGCAGCACCCAGGGTGCCGAGCAGTACTTC. It codes for CASSTQGAEQYF. The chain couples TRBV9 to TRBJ2-7; tentative D call: TRBD1 (5 bases). V gave up 4 bases and J gave up 6 bases, with 11 bases separating them. The CDR3 extends over 12 amino acids. CDR1 is SGDLS and CDR2 is YYNGEE in the germline V gene. Based on the CDR3 plus reference TRBV9 and TRBJ2-7, the full variable domain is DSGVTQTPKHLITATGQRVTLRCSPRSGDLSVYWYQQSLDQGLQFLIQYYNGEERAKGNILERFSAQQFPDLHSELNLSSLELGDSALYFCASSTQGAEQYFGPGTRLTVT.

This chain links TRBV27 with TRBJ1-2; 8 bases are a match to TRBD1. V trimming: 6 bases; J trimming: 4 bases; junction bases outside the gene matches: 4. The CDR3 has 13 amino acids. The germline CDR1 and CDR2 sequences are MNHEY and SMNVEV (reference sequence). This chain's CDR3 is CASSIGQGYGYTF. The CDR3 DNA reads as TGTGCCAGCAGCATCGGACAGGGCTATGGCTACACCTTC.

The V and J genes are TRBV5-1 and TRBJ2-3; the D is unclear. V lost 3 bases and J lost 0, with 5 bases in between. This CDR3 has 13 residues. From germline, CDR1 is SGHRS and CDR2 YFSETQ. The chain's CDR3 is CASSSYSTDTQYF. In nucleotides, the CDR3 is TGCGCCAGCAGCTCCTATAGCACAGATACGCAGTATTTT.

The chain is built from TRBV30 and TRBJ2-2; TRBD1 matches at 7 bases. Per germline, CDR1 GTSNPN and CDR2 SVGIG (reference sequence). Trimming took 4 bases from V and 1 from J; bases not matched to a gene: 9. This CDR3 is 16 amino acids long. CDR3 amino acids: CAWKPGQALNTGELFF. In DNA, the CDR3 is TGTGCCTGGAAACCCGGACAGGCGTTGAACACCGGGGAGCTGTTTTTT. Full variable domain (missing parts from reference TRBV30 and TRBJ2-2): SQTIHQWPATLVQPVGSPLSLECTVEGTSNPNLYWYRQAAGRGLQLLFYSVGIGQISSEVPQNLSASRPQDRQFILSSKKLLLSDSGFYLCAWKPGQALNTGELFFGEGSRLTVL.

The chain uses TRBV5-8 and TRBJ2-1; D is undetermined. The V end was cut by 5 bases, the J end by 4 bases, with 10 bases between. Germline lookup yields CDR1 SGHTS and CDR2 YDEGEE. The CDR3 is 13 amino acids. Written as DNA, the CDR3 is TGTGCCAGCAGGCTGGCCACATACAATGAGCAGTTCTTC. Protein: CASRLATYNEQFF.

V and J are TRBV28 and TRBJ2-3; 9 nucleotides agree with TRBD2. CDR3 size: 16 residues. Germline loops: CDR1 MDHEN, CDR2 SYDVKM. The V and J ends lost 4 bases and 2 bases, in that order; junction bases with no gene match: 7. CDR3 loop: CASSSLLAGFTDTQYF. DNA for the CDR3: TGTGCCAGCAGTTCTCTTCTAGCGGGATTCACAGATACGCAGTATTTT.

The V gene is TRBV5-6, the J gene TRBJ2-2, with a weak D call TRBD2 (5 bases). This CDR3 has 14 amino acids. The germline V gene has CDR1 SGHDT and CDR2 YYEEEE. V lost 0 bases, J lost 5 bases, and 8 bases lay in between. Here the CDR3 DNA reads TGTGCCAGCAGCTTGGCTCGCGGGACCGGGGAGCTGTTTTTT. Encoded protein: CASSLARGTGELFF.

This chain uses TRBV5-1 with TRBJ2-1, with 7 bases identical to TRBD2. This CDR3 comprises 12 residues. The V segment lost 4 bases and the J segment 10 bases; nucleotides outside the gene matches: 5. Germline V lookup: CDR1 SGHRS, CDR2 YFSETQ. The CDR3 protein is CASSQKAGEQFF. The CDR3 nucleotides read TGCGCCAGCAGCCAAAAAGCGGGAGAGCAGTTCTTC.

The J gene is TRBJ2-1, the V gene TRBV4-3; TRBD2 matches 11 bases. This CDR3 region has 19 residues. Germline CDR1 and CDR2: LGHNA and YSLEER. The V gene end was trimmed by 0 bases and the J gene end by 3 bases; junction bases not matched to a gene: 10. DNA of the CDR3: TGCGCCAGCAGCCAAGAAGGCCCTCTAGCGGGGGGATTCTACAATGAGCAGTTCTTC. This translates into CASSQEGPLAGGFYNEQFF.

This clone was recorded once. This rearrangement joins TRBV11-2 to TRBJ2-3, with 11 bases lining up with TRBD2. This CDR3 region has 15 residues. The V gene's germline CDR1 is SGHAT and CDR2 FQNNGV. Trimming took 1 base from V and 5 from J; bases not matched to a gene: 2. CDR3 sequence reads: CASSLGSGGVDTQYF. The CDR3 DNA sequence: TGTGCCAGCAGCTTAGGTAGCGGGGGGGTAGATACGCAGTATTTT. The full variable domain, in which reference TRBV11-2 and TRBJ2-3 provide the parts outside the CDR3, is EAGVAQSPRYKIIEKRQSVAFWCNPISGHATLYWYQQILGQGPKLLIQFQNNGVVDDSQLPKDRFSAERLKGVDSTLKIQPAKLEDSAVYLCASSLGSGGVDTQYFGPGTRLTVL.

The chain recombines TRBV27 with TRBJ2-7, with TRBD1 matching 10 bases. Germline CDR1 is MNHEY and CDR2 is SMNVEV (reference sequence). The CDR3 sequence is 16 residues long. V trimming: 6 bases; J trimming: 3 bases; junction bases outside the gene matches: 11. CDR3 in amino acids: CASSLAPGTGDYEQYF. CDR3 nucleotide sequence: TGTGCCAGCAGCCTAGCCCCCGGGACAGGGGACTACGAGCAGTACTTC.

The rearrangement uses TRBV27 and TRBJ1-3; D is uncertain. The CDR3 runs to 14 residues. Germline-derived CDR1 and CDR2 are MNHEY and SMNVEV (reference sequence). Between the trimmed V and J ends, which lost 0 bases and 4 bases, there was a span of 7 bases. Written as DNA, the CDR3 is TGTGCCAGCAGTTTATCTGCAGGAGGAAACACCATATATTTT. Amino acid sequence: CASSLSAGGNTIYF.

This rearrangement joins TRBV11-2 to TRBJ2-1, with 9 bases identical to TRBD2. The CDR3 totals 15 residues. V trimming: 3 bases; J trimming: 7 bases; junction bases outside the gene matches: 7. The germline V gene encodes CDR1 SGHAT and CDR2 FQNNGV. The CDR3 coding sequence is TGTGCCAGCAGCTTGGGCGGGGGGGCCTTAAATGAGCAGTTCTTC. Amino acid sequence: CASSLGGGALNEQFF.

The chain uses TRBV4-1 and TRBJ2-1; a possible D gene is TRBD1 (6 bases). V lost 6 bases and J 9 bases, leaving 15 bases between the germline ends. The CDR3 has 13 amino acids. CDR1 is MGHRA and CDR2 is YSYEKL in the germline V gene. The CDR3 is CASRGASVAEQFF. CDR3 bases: TGCGCCAGCAGGGGGGCTAGTGTCGCTGAGCAGTTCTTC.

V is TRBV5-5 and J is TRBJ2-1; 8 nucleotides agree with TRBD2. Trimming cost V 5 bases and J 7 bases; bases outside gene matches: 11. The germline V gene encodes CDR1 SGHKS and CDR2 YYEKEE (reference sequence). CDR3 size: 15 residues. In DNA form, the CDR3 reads TGTGCCAGCAGGCTAGCGGGCGGGTATGGGAATGAGCAGTTCTTC. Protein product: CASRLAGGYGNEQFF.